A selection of T cell receptor beta chains follows, all from one sample in a study of T cells in Graves' hyperthyroidism and ophthalmopathy. Each CDR3 protein gets one entry after TCRdb re-called the multiplex PCR reads with MiXCR. The data hold over 400,000 distinct CDR3 sequences, with approximately 22% observed a single time. What was sequenced was blood. The receptors were sampled from a woman between 65 and 79 years old with Graves' ophthalmopathy. The CDR3 runs from the conserved cysteine through the conserved F or W. A D gene is named only where the DNA matches it firmly. The size field is filled for only some rows; it gives once, few, many or a size class.

J: TRBJ2-3; size: few; D: TRBD2; V: TRBV3-1; DNA: TGTGCCAGCAGCCAAGTAGCGGGAGGGCCCACAGATACGCAGTATTTT; CDR3: CASSQVAGGPTDTQYF
J: TRBJ1-1; size: -; D: -; V: TRBV20-1; DNA: TGCAGTGCTAGTCCACCCTATAACACTGAAGCTTTCTTT; CDR3: CSASPPYNTEAFF
J: TRBJ2-7; size: -; D: -; V: TRBV3-1; DNA: TGTGCCAGCAGCCAAGCTAGTAGGGGATCCTACGAGCAGTACTTC; CDR3: CASSQASRGSYEQYF
J: TRBJ2-4; size: few; D: -; V: TRBV6-1; DNA: TGTGCCAGCAGGCGAACTAGCCGTTGGGTCATTCAGTACTTC; CDR3: CASRRTSRWVIQYF
J: TRBJ1-1; size: many; D: -; V: TRBV11-2; DNA: TGTGCCAGCAGCTTTGGACTAATAGCTTTCTTT; CDR3: CASSFGLIAFF
J: TRBJ2-1; size: few; D: TRBD2; V: TRBV5-1; DNA: TGCGCCAGCAGCCCCCTCAGCGGGAGGGTGAATGAGCAGTTCTTC; CDR3: CASSPLSGRVNEQFF
J: TRBJ1-2; size: many; D: -; V: TRBV2; DNA: TGTGCCAGCAAGGGAAGGAGTTACCGTCAAGTCTATGGCTACACCTTC; CDR3: CASKGRSYRQVYGYTF
J: TRBJ1-4; size: few; D: -; V: TRBV15; DNA: TGTGCCACCAGCAGAGAAGGAGGGAAAGAAAAACTGTTTTTT; CDR3: CATSREGGKEKLFF
J: TRBJ2-1; size: -; D: TRBD2; V: TRBV12-3/TRBV12-4; DNA: TGTGCCAGCAGTTCCCCACAAGGAAGCGGGAGTTCCTACAATGAGCAGTTCTTC; CDR3: CASSSPQGSGSSYNEQFF
J: TRBJ1-2; size: many; D: -; V: TRBV12-3/TRBV12-4; DNA: TGTGCCAGCAGCTCTACAGAGGGTAACTATGGCTACACCTTC; CDR3: CASSSTEGNYGYTF
J: TRBJ2-1; size: many; D: -; V: TRBV20-1; DNA: TGCAGTGCTAGAGGGTGGGTAGTTCGGGATGAGCAGTTCTTC; CDR3: CSARGWVVRDEQFF
J: TRBJ2-5; size: -; D: -; V: TRBV19; DNA: TGTGCCAGTAGTCGTAACCGCGGGACACGGCAAGAGACCCAGTACTTC; CDR3: CASSRNRGTRQETQYF
J: TRBJ1-2; size: -; D: -; V: TRBV20-1; DNA: TGCAGTGCTAGAGCCGGGACCGAGAGCTATGGCTACACCTTC; CDR3: CSARAGTESYGYTF
J: TRBJ2-1; size: many; D: -; V: TRBV11-1; DNA: TGTGCCAGCAGCATACTCCGGGACTCACAAAACAATGAGCAGTTCTTC; CDR3: CASSILRDSQNNEQFF
J: TRBJ1-2; size: -; D: TRBD1; V: TRBV28; DNA: TGTGCCAGCAGTTACGGGACAGGCGGTGGCTACACCTTC; CDR3: CASSYGTGGGYTF
J: TRBJ1-5; size: many; D: -; V: TRBV27; DNA: TGTGCCAGCAGTCCCCACCTGAGGTGGGATCAGCCCCAGCATTTT; CDR3: CASSPHLRWDQPQHF
J: TRBJ2-3; size: many; D: TRBD2; V: TRBV24-1; DNA: TGTGCCACCAGTGATCATAGCGGGAGGGGACCAGATACGCAGTATTTT; CDR3: CATSDHSGRGPDTQYF